The 25 T cell receptor beta chains presented below share a single source sample, sequenced in a study of regulatory T cells in long-lasting Graves disease. According to the study, TCR beta libraries were built with iRepertoire HTBI primers and CDR3-region Arm-PCR. TCRdb passed the multiplex PCR reads through MiXCR, listing each CDR3 protein once. The table includes 530,000 or so distinct CDR3 sequences, 16% detected once. Stated time point: newly diagnosed GD, antithyroid drugs for less than 3 months. PBMC RNA served as the TCR library source. The sample also formed part of further work on T cells in Graves' hyperthyroidism and ophthalmopathy.

Sequencing used peripheral blood mononuclear cells (PBMCs), obtained at new diagnosis, from a patient treated with antithyroid drugs. Receptors were obtained from a young man with Graves disease.

This clonotype has ten or more counts. This chain links TRBV11-2 with TRBJ2-7; no reliable D call. This CDR3 is 13 amino acids long. The V and J ends lost 3 bases and 3 bases respectively, with 9 bases between them. Germline CDR1 reads SGHAT; CDR2 reads FQNNGV. The CDR3 is CASSFWQFYEQYF. As DNA, the CDR3 is TGTGCCAGCAGCTTCTGGCAGTTCTACGAGCAGTACTTC.

The V gene is TRBV7-9, the J gene TRBJ1-2; perhaps TRBD1 as D (5 bases). V was clipped by 6 bases and J by 2 bases, with 16 bases between them. Germline CDR1 and CDR2: SEHNR and FQNEAQ (reference sequence). The CDR3 length is 15 residues. Written as DNA, the CDR3 is TGTGCCAGCAGATCCGGGACTAGCGGGAACTATGGCTACACCTTC. Translated, it gives CASRSGTSGNYGYTF.

This clonotype was recorded at least ten times. The V call is TRBV30, the J call TRBJ2-1; perhaps TRBD2 as D (6 bases). The CDR3 has 15 residues. The germline gives CDR1 GTSNPN, CDR2 SVGIG (reference sequence). Trimming pared 0 bases from V and 5 bases from J, leaving 14 bases between. The DNA of the CDR3 is TGTGCCTGGAGTGTAAGGAGCGGACTACACAATGAGCAGTTCTTC. This codes for CAWSVRSGLHNEQFF.

V is TRBV6-2 or TRBV6-3 and J is TRBJ1-2, with 9 bases identical to TRBD1. Germline V gene data show CDR1 as MNHEY and CDR2 as SVGEGT. Trimming took 5 bases from V and 8 from J; bases not matched to a gene: 9. The length of the CDR3 is 14 residues. The CDR3: CASSETDRGGGYTF. As DNA, the CDR3 is TGTGCCAGCAGTGAAACGGACAGGGGTGGCGGCTACACCTTC.

This clonotype occurred many times. CDR3 nucleotide sequence: TGTGCCAGCAGTGGCCCCCTTACCGCTGAGCAGTTCTTC. The encoded protein is CASSGPLTAEQFF. J is TRBJ2-1 and V is TRBV2, with D unresolved. V was trimmed by 4 bases and J by 9 bases, leaving 13 bases between them. CDR1 is SNHLY, CDR2 FYNNEI, per germline. The CDR3 sequence is 13 residues long.

This clonotype was picked up many times. The rearrangement links TRBV10-3 to TRBJ1-1; TRBD1 might be the D (5 bases). The CDR3 has 14 residues. Germline CDR1 ENHRY, CDR2 SYGVKD. V lost 11 bases to trimming and J lost 0 bases, with 16 bases between them. CDR3 residues: CASGVQEMNTEAFF. The CDR3, as DNA: TGTGCCTCGGGGGTCCAAGAGATGAACACTGAAGCTTTCTTT.

This clonotype has at least ten counts. The chain employs TRBV5-1 and TRBJ2-1; 9 positions match TRBD2. Germline CDR1 SGHRS, CDR2 YFSETQ. The V gene end was trimmed by 4 bases and the J gene end by 4 bases; junction bases not matched to a gene: 9. CDR3 size: 16 residues. CDR3 in amino acids: CASSPKTSGEYNEQFF. CDR3 sequence (DNA): TGCGCCAGCAGCCCTAAGACTAGCGGAGAATACAATGAGCAGTTCTTC.

The table lists this clonotype with many counts. The chain carries TRBV28 and TRBJ2-7; the D gene is possibly TRBD1 (8 bases). CDR3 length: 15 residues. The germline CDR1 and CDR2 sequences are MDHEN and SYDVKM. V gave up 6 bases and J gave up 2 bases, with 17 bases separating them. The CDR3 region is CASRGGAGQAYEQYF. The CDR3, as DNA: TGTGCCAGCAGAGGGGGAGCGGGACAGGCCTACGAGCAGTACTTC.

In this sample, this clonotype turned up a few times. J is TRBJ2-7 and V is TRBV6-2 or TRBV6-3; the D call may be TRBD1 or TRBD2 (6 bases each). This CDR3 contains 15 residues. CDR1 is MNHEY and CDR2 is SVGEGT in the germline V gene. V gave up 2 bases and J gave up 2 bases, with 13 bases separating them. This CDR3 is CASSYGGGGTYEQYF. CDR3 sequence (DNA): TGTGCCAGCAGTTACGGCGGAGGGGGGACCTACGAGCAGTACTTC.

This clonotype has a handful of counts. One junction end does not reproduce the germline sequence, and a read error may be involved. V gene TRBV5-1 combines with J gene TRBJ2-3, with TRBD2 matching over 12 bases. From germline, CDR1 is SGHRS and CDR2 YFSETQ. This CDR3 comprises 18 residues. The CDR3 sequence: CASSSRTGTSGSTDTQYF. CDR3 coding DNA: TGTGCCAGCAGCAGCAGAACCGGGACTAGCGGGAGCACAGATACGCAGTATTTT.

The sample holds many counts of this clonotype. The chain combines TRBV11-2 with TRBJ2-1, with 8 positions matching TRBD1. J gave up 6 bases and V 4 bases, and 5 bases lay outside the gene matches. The CDR3 sequence is 14 residues long. Per germline, CDR1 SGHAT and CDR2 FQNNGV. CDR3 sequence reads: CASSSGGKGNEQFF. CDR3 DNA sequence: TGTGCCAGCAGCTCAGGGGGCAAGGGCAATGAGCAGTTCTTC.

This clonotype was seen more than once but under ten times. This sequence joins TRBV5-1 and TRBJ2-5; 12 bases agree with TRBD2. The V and J ends lost 2 bases and 1 base, in that order; junction bases with no gene match: 6. CDR3 length: 17 amino acids. CDR1 is SGHRS, CDR2 YFSETQ, per germline. CDR3 nucleotide sequence: TGCGCCAGCAGCTTTTCCCAGACTAGCGGGAGCCAAGAGACCCAGTACTTC. Translation: CASSFSQTSGSQETQYF.

This clonotype has at least ten counts. The chain employs TRBV30 and TRBJ1-1; D unresolved. The V gene lost 2 bases and the J gene lost 8 bases, with 12 bases spanning the gap. There are 12 residues in the CDR3. Per the germline V gene, CDR1 is GTSNPN and CDR2 is SVGIG (reference sequence). The CDR3 protein is CAWSPKLPEAFF. The CDR3 bases are TGTGCCTGGAGTCCCAAACTACCGGAAGCTTTCTTT. Using reference TRBV30 and TRBJ1-1 for the parts outside the CDR3, the full variable domain is SQTIHQWPATLVQPVGSPLSLECTVEGTSNPNLYWYRQAAGRGLQLLFYSVGIGQISSEVPQNLSASRPQDRQFILSSKKLLLSDSGFYLCAWSPKLPEAFFGQGTRLTVV.

The chain employs TRBV7-6 and TRBJ1-3; TRBD1 matches 9 bases. The J segment lost 1 base and the V segment lost 5 bases, leaving 3 bases of the junction unmatched. Per the germline V gene, CDR1 is SGHVS and CDR2 is FNYEAQ. The CDR3 sequence is 15 residues long. This chain's CDR3 is CASSHRGLSGNTIYF. CDR3 bases: TGTGCCAGCAGCCACAGGGGGCTTTCTGGAAACACCATATATTTT. Looking up the rest from reference TRBV7-6 and TRBJ1-3 gives the full variable domain: GAGVSQSPRYKVTKRGQDVALRCDPISGHVSLYWYRQALGQGPEFLTYFNYEAQQDKSGLPNDRFSAERPEGSISTLTIQRTEQRDSAMYRCASSHRGLSGNTIYFGEGSWLTVV.

Worth noting for this clonotype: Possible read error: a much larger clone is one base away. V and J are TRBV24-1 and TRBJ2-1, with D perhaps being TRBD1 or TRBD2 (6 bases each). Looked up from germline, CDR1 is KGHDR and CDR2 is SFDVKD. The length of the CDR3 is 16 residues. The DNA of the CDR3 is TGTGCCAGCAGTGATTTGTCCGGGGGCTCATACAATGAGCAGTTCTTC. Translation: CASSDLSGGSYNEQFF.

The sample holds many counts of this clonotype. This rearrangement joins TRBV11-2 to TRBJ2-3, with TRBD2 matching 11 bases. The CDR3 sequence is 16 residues long. CDR1 is SGHAT and CDR2 is FQNNGV in the germline V gene. The V segment lost 0 bases and the J segment 1 base; nucleotides outside the gene matches: 0. CDR3 sequence reads: CASSLELAGGTDTQYF. The CDR3 DNA is TGTGCCAGCAGCTTAGAACTAGCGGGAGGCACAGATACGCAGTATTTT.

V and J are TRBV5-6 and TRBJ1-3, with D perhaps matching TRBD1 (5 bases). Germline-derived CDR1 and CDR2 are SGHDT and YYEEEE. V was pared by 6 bases and J by 2 bases, with 18 bases between. The CDR3 sequence is 16 residues long. The CDR3 region has the DNA TGTGCCAGCACACGACCGGGGGGAAGTACTGGAAACACCATATATTTT. Its translation: CASTRPGGSTGNTIYF.

The chain has TRBV5-1 and TRBJ1-6; tentative D call: TRBD1 (6 bases). V dropped 3 bases and J dropped 4 bases, with 11 bases sitting between them. Germline assignment: CDR1 SGHRS and CDR2 YFSETQ. The CDR3 has 15 residues. As DNA, the CDR3 is TGCGCCAGCAGCTATCGGGACAATTATAATTCACCCCTCCACTTT. It yields the protein CASSYRDNYNSPLHF. Full variable domain (rest looked up from reference TRBV5-1 and TRBJ1-6): KAGVTQTPRYLIKTRGQQVTLSCSPISGHRSVSWYQQTPGQGLQFLFEYFSETQRNKGNFPGRFSGRQFSNSRSEMNVSTLELGDSALYLCASSYRDNYNSPLHFGNGTRLTVT.

This clonotype was observed many times. V gene TRBV28 combines with J gene TRBJ2-5, with D maybe TRBD1 (7 bases). The CDR3 has 16 residues. Germline V gene data show CDR1 as MDHEN and CDR2 as SYDVKM. The germline V and J ends were trimmed by 4 bases and 6 bases, with 21 bases remaining between them. CDR3 protein: CASSSWTGAGRKTQYF. The CDR3 DNA reads TGTGCCAGCAGTTCATGGACAGGCGCGGGGAGGAAGACCCAGTACTTC.

This clonotype was observed at least ten times. The chain joins TRBV5-1 to TRBJ1-1; D is uncertain. The CDR3 contains 13 residues. The germline CDR1 and CDR2 sequences are SGHRS and YFSETQ. The V gene lost 0 bases and the J gene lost 5 bases, with 8 bases spanning the gap. The CDR3 DNA reads TGCGCCAGCAGCTTGGCGTTCTTTACTGAAGCTTTCTTT. It encodes CASSLAFFTEAFF.

The chain has TRBV7-3 and TRBJ2-6; 8 nucleotides align to TRBD1. Germline V gene data show CDR1 as SGHTA and CDR2 as FQGTGA. J gave up 1 base and V 4 bases, and 6 bases lay outside the gene matches. CDR3 size: 17 residues. CDR3 protein: CASSSGQGPSGANVLTF. In nucleotides, the CDR3 is TGTGCCAGCAGCTCAGGACAGGGACCTTCTGGGGCCAACGTCCTGACTTTC.

This clonotype was detected ten times or more. This sequence joins TRBV28 and TRBJ2-7, with D perhaps TRBD1 (5 bases). In germline, CDR1 is MDHEN, CDR2 SYDVKM. The CDR3 sequence is 12 residues long. Trimming shortened V by 7 bases and J by 4 bases, and 11 bases separated the two germline ends. This chain's CDR3 is CASKQDQYEQYF. As DNA, the CDR3 is TGTGCCAGCAAACAGGACCAGTACGAGCAGTACTTC.

The gene calls are TRBV6-5 and TRBJ2-7; 9 nucleotides match TRBD1. Trimming took 3 bases from V and 6 from J; bases not matched to a gene: 9. Germline CDR1 and CDR2: MNHEY and SVGAGI. This CDR3 is built from 15 residues. CDR3 nucleotide sequence: TGTGCCAGCAGTTATTCCAACCGGGACAGGGCCGAGCAGTACTTC. Protein: CASSYSNRDRAEQYF.

This rearrangement joins TRBV12-3 or TRBV12-4 to TRBJ2-7, with D tentatively TRBD2 (5 bases). This CDR3 is built from 12 residues. V was shortened by 3 bases and J by 10 bases, with 13 bases between the two germline ends. Here the CDR3 reads CASSFSRVSQYF. DNA of the CDR3: TGTGCCAGCAGTTTCTCGCGGGTCTCCCAGTACTTC.

This clonotype was found a few times. The chain has TRBV5-1 and TRBJ2-3; no clear D gene. Germline V gene lookup returns CDR1 SGHRS and CDR2 YFSETQ. The V and J ends lost 0 bases and 0 bases respectively, with 11 bases between them. The CDR3 covers 16 residues. The CDR3 coding sequence is TGCGCCAGCAGCTTGGCGGCTCAACCCAGCACAGATACGCAGTATTTT. This encodes CASSLAAQPSTDTQYF.